These 23 T cell receptor beta chains were sequenced from one sample in a study of control samples from healthy donors and cancer patients. The assay was immunoSEQ multiplex PCR, and TCRdb's table has in-frame clones only and misses some. Of 150,000 to 200,000 clones listed, 94% are singletons. The sample was blood. All receptors come from a woman between 18 and 30 years old in good health.

This rearrangement joins TRBV7-8 to TRBJ1-2, with D possibly TRBD1 on 5 matching bases. This CDR3 comprises 17 residues. Between the trimmed V and J ends, which lost 4 bases and 3 bases, there was a span of 21 bases. From germline, CDR1 is SGHVS and CDR2 FQNEAQ. As DNA, the CDR3 is TGTGCCAGCAGCTCCCGAGTGGGGACTCACCCCTACTATGGCTACACCTTC. Protein product: CASSSRVGTHPYYGYTF.

The V and J genes are TRBV9 and TRBJ1-2; TRBD1 is a possible D gene (5 bases). There are 13 residues in the CDR3. The V gene's germline CDR1 is SGDLS and CDR2 YYNGEE. V lost 3 bases and J 9 bases, leaving 15 bases between the germline ends. CDR3 loop: CASSGAGVASYTF. The CDR3 DNA is TGTGCCAGCAGCGGAGCGGGGGTTGCTAGCTACACCTTC.

This chain uses TRBV15 with TRBJ1-2; maybe TRBD1 (5 bases). Per germline, CDR1 LNHNV and CDR2 YYDKDF (reference sequence). There are 16 residues in the CDR3. Trimming stripped 2 bases from V and 0 bases from J, with 13 bases between. The CDR3 DNA is TGTGCCACCAGCAGACCAGGACACCTCTCTAACTATGGCTACACCTTC. This translates into CATSRPGHLSNYGYTF. Variable domain in full (rest from reference TRBV15 and TRBJ1-2): DAMVIQNPRYQVTQFGKPVTLSCSQTLNHNVMYWYQQKSSQAPKLLFHYYDKDFNNEADTPDNFQSRRPNTSFCFLDIRSPGLGDTAMYLCATSRPGHLSNYGYTFGSGTRLTVV.

This clone has just one count. The chain carries TRBV9 and TRBJ1-2, with 7 bases lining up with TRBD1. Looked up from germline, CDR1 is SGDLS and CDR2 is YYNGEE. The CDR3 covers 14 residues. Trimming took 3 bases from V and 4 from J; bases not matched to a gene: 6. The CDR3 sequence is CASSEQTGSYGYTF. The CDR3 nucleotides read TGTGCCAGCAGCGAACAGACAGGGAGCTATGGCTACACCTTC.

The gene calls are TRBV7-9 and TRBJ2-2; the match to TRBD2 covers 10 bases. CDR3 length: 16 residues. Losses at the gene ends were 2 bases for V and 7 bases for J; bases not matched to a gene: 7. Germline values: CDR1 SEHNR, CDR2 FQNEAQ (reference sequence). The CDR3 is CASSLSGGASSGELFF. The CDR3 coding sequence is TGTGCCAGCAGCTTAAGCGGGGGGGCCTCGAGCGGGGAGCTGTTTTTT.

The rearrangement joins TRBV3-1 (or the pseudogene TRBV3-2) to TRBJ1-5; D not certain. This CDR3 comprises 12 residues. The germline gives CDR1 LGHDT, CDR2 YNNKEL (reference sequence). V was trimmed by 4 bases and J by 9 bases, leaving 10 bases between them. CDR3 sequence reads: CASSLPVGPQHF. The CDR3 DNA reads as TGTGCCAGCAGCCTACCGGTGGGGCCCCAGCATTTT.

The chain uses TRBV5-8 and TRBJ2-1, with 11 bases lining up with TRBD2. J gave up 8 bases and V 2 bases, and 6 bases lay outside the gene matches. The CDR3 has 15 residues. Per germline, CDR1 SGHTS and CDR2 YDEGEE. CDR3 protein: CASSFGLAGGDEQFF. The CDR3 bases are TGTGCCAGCAGCTTTGGGCTAGCGGGAGGAGATGAGCAGTTCTTC. Complete variable domain (other parts from reference TRBV5-8 and TRBJ2-1): EAGVTQSPTHLIKTRGQQATLRCSPISGHTSVYWYQQALGLGLQFLLWYDEGEERNRGNFPPRFSGRQFPNYSSELNVNALELEDSALYLCASSFGLAGGDEQFFGPGTRLTVL.

This clone was found a few times. The V and J genes are TRBV7-2 and TRBJ1-6; D uncertain. Germline CDR1 reads SGHTA; CDR2 reads FQGNSA. The CDR3 runs to 13 residues. Deletions cut 1 base from V and 4 bases from J, with 2 bases between. The CDR3 nucleotides are TGTGCCAGCAGCTTAGATTATAATTCACCCCTCCACTTT. Residues: CASSLDYNSPLHF.

V usage is TRBV5-5 and J usage is TRBJ1-5; tentatively, D is TRBD1 (6 bases). Trimming stripped 0 bases from V and 2 bases from J, with 6 bases between. CDR1 is SGHKS, CDR2 YYEKEE, per germline (reference sequence). The CDR3 has 14 amino acids. CDR3: CASSLAGGNQPQHF. As DNA, the CDR3 is TGTGCCAGCAGCTTGGCAGGGGGCAATCAGCCCCAGCATTTT.

The rearrangement joins TRBV27 to TRBJ1-4; 8 bases are a match to TRBD1. With V trimmed by 5 bases and J by 5 bases, 4 bases remained unmatched. Germline V gives CDR1 MNHEY, CDR2 SMNVEV (reference sequence). The CDR3 runs to 14 residues. This CDR3 reads CASSDRGGNEKLFF. In DNA form, the CDR3 reads TGTGCCAGCAGTGACAGGGGAGGGAATGAAAAACTGTTTTTT.

The chain joins TRBV12-5 to TRBJ2-3; 9 nucleotides match TRBD1. V lost 7 bases and J lost 10; bases outside the gene matches: 12. CDR1 is LGHNT and CDR2 is FRNRAP in the germline V gene. The CDR3 loop spans 14 amino acids. The CDR3 bases are TGTGCTAGTGCCCTACAGGGGGCTTCGTGGGCGCAGTATTTT. Translated: CASALQGASWAQYF.

For the CDR3, the DNA is TGTGCCAGCAGTTTTTATGGACAGATCCCCTACAATGAGCAGTTCTTC. Residues: CASSFYGQIPYNEQFF. J is TRBJ2-1 and V is TRBV27; a weak D match, TRBD1 (6 bases). Germline V gene lookup returns CDR1 MNHEY and CDR2 SMNVEV (reference sequence). V lost 3 bases and J 2 bases, leaving 14 bases between the germline ends. The CDR3 contains 16 residues.

The chain couples TRBV7-2 to TRBJ1-2, with 9 bases matching TRBD1. Germline CDR1 and CDR2: SGHTA and FQGNSA. The CDR3 sequence is 14 residues long. V was clipped by 7 bases and J by 6 bases; unmatched bases: 9. CDR3 sequence: CASNTRTGEDGYTF. In nucleotides, the CDR3 is TGTGCCAGCAACACAAGGACAGGGGAGGATGGCTACACCTTC. The entire variable domain, with the rest obtained from reference TRBV7-2 and TRBJ1-2, is as follows: GAGVSQSPSNKVTEKGKDVELRCDPISGHTALYWYRQSLGQGLEFLIYFQGNSAPDKSGLPSDRFSAERTGGSVSTLTIQRTQQEDSAVYLCASNTRTGEDGYTFGSGTRLTVV.

This rearrangement joins TRBV11-2 to TRBJ2-7; 10 nucleotides align to TRBD2. Looked up from germline, CDR1 is SGHAT and CDR2 is FQNNGV. J was trimmed by 6 bases and V by 5 bases; bases with no gene match: 16. The CDR3 totals 17 residues. CDR3 DNA sequence: TGTGCCAGCAGCATTGGACTAGCGGTTTTACTACTTCTCGAGCAGTACTTC. As protein: CASSIGLAVLLLLEQYF.

The rearrangement links TRBV5-1 to TRBJ2-5; 7 positions match TRBD1. The CDR3 loop spans 14 amino acids. Germline assignment: CDR1 SGHRS and CDR2 YFSETQ. Trimming took 3 bases from V and 1 from J; bases not matched to a gene: 3. The CDR3 loop is CASSSGTAQETQYF. DNA for the CDR3: TGCGCCAGCAGCTCAGGGACAGCCCAAGAGACCCAGTACTTC.

The CDR3 spells CASSPSGVGIEQYF. The CDR3 DNA sequence: TGTGCCAGCAGTCCCTCGGGGGTTGGTATCGAGCAGTACTTC. The chain uses TRBV6-5 and TRBJ2-7, with D possibly TRBD2 on 6 matching bases. The germline V and J ends were trimmed by 5 bases and 6 bases, with 17 bases remaining between them. The V gene's germline CDR1 is MNHEY and CDR2 SVGAGI. This CDR3 is 14 amino acids long.

The CDR3 loop reads CASSPGQYYGYTF. Written as DNA, the CDR3 is TGTGCCAGCAGCCCCGGACAGTACTATGGCTACACCTTC. The rearrangement links TRBV7-8 to TRBJ1-2; possible D gene TRBD1, 6 bases. V lost 5 bases and J 3 bases, leaving 10 bases between the germline ends. CDR1 and CDR2 (germline): SGHVS, FQNEAQ. The CDR3 length is 13 residues.

The chain recombines TRBV21-1 with TRBJ1-5. TRBV21-1 is labeled a pseudogene. The CDR3 has 15 amino acids. The CDR3 sequence is CASSKWEDRNQPQHF. CDR3 nucleotides: TGTGCCAGCAGCAAATGGGAGGATCGTAATCAGCCCCAGCATTTT.

This rearrangement joins TRBV5-1 to TRBJ2-1; the D is unclear. There are 15 residues in the CDR3. The V end lost 2 bases, the J end lost 0 bases, and 9 bases lay between the germline ends. CDR1 is SGHRS and CDR2 is YFSETQ in the germline V gene. In nucleotides, the CDR3 is TGCGCCAGCAGCTTCCAGGTTAGCTCCTACAATGAGCAGTTCTTC. It codes for CASSFQVSSYNEQFF.

This sequence joins TRBV7-9 and TRBJ2-1; D uncertain. Trimming stripped 3 bases from V and 8 bases from J, with 5 bases between. Germline lookup yields CDR1 SEHNR and CDR2 FQNEAQ (reference sequence). CDR3 length equals 11 residues. The CDR3 DNA reads as TGTGCCAGCAGCTTTATTCATGAGCAGTTCTTC. This sequence encodes CASSFIHEQFF.

J is TRBJ1-6 and V is TRBV10-3, with a possible D match to TRBD1 (5 bases). Per the germline V gene, CDR1 is ENHRY and CDR2 is SYGVKD. CDR3 length equals 14 residues. The V end lost 7 bases, the J end lost 9 bases, and 16 bases lay between the germline ends. CDR3 region: CAIILAGRCSPLHF. The CDR3 nucleotides are TGTGCCATCATTCTCGCAGGGAGGTGTTCACCCCTCCACTTT.

This chain joins TRBV7-2 and TRBJ2-7; D call uncertain. Trimming took 5 bases from V and 0 from J, leaving 14 bases between them. CDR1 SGHTA and CDR2 FQGNSA come from the germline V gene. The CDR3 is 15 residues long. The CDR3 sequence is CASSPERLFSYEQYF. CDR3 nucleotide sequence: TGTGCCAGCAGCCCCGAACGCTTGTTCTCCTACGAGCAGTACTTC.

V usage is TRBV5-1 and J usage is TRBJ2-2; D is uncertain. CDR1 is SGHRS and CDR2 is YFSETQ in the germline V gene. The CDR3 consists of 14 residues. V was cut by 0 bases and J by 7 bases, with 10 bases left in between. Here the CDR3 DNA reads TGCGCCAGCAGCTTGGAAGGGTTCGTCGGGGAGCTGTTTTTT. This translates into CASSLEGFVGELFF.